Listed below are T cell receptor beta chains from one sample, sequenced in a study of blood T cell repertoires in COVID-19. Data came from immunoSEQ multiplex PCR; TCRdb stores just in-frame clones and leaves some out. The profile shows 310,000 or so clones, around 90% of them singletons. The sample was peripheral blood. The origin of the receptors is a man younger than 35 who had recovered from COVID-19. The CDR3 runs from the conserved cysteine through the conserved F or W. A D gene is named only where the DNA matches it firmly. The listing skips clone size in some rows; elsewhere it reads once, few, many or a size class.

TRBV4-1	.	TRBD1	TRBJ2-5	TGCGCCAGCAGCCAAGGACAGGGGGGGAGGGAGACCCAGTACTTC	CASSQGQGGRETQYF
TRBV7-9	.	.	TRBJ2-1	TGTGCCACACCCGACCCTTTCAGGGGATACAATGAGCAGTTCTTC	CATPDPFRGYNEQFF
TRBV9	.	.	TRBJ2-3	TGTGCCAGCAGCGTAGGTCCCAGATACACAGATACGCAGTATTTT	CASSVGPRYTDTQYF
TRBV2	.	.	TRBJ1-5	TGTGCCAGCAGTGAAACCGGTTTCGGTCAGCCCCAGCATTTT	CASSETGFGQPQHF
TRBV7-2	.	TRBD2	TRBJ2-3	TGTGCCAGCAGCTTACAGGCTAGCGGGAGCACAGATACGCAGTATTTT	CASSLQASGSTDTQYF
TRBV5-1	once	TRBD1	TRBJ1-2	TGCGCCAGCAGCTTAGGACAGGGTGCGATTCCTTATGGCTACACCTTC	CASSLGQGAIPYGYTF
TRBV9	.	TRBD2	TRBJ2-1	TGTGCCAGCAGCGCGACTAGCGGGGGGGTAGGTGAGCAGTTCTTC	CASSATSGGVGEQFF
TRBV2	.	TRBD1	TRBJ1-1	TGTGCCAGAGACAGGGAGCCAAACACTGAAGCTTTCTTT	CARDREPNTEAFF
TRBV29-1	few	.	TRBJ2-7	TGCAGCGTCGTTTGGGACATCGACTACGAGCAGTACTTC	CSVVWDIDYEQYF
TRBV9	.	TRBD2	TRBJ2-1	TGTGCCAGCAGCGTAGGGGGGACTAGCTGGAATGAGCAGTTCTTC	CASSVGGTSWNEQFF
TRBV5-4	.	.	TRBJ2-3	TGTGCCAGCACCTGGGGGGGGCAAGATACGCAGTATTTT	CASTWGGQDTQYF
TRBV19	.	TRBD2	TRBJ2-1	TGTGCCAGTAGTATCCGGCGGGGGACTAGCAATGAGCAGTTCTTC	CASSIRRGTSNEQFF
TRBV28	once	.	TRBJ1-5	TGTGCCAGCAGGGTAAGGGGGAATCAGCCCCAGCATTTT	CASRVRGNQPQHF
TRBV5-1	.	TRBD1	TRBJ1-1	TGCGCCAGCAGCTTGCAGGGGGCGGTCACTGAAGCTTTCTTT	CASSLQGAVTEAFF
TRBV7-6	.	.	TRBJ1-1	TGTGCCAGCAGCTTATCAGGAAGCACTGAAGCTTTCTTT	CASSLSGSTEAFF
TRBV3-1/TRBV3-2	.	.	TRBJ1-1	TGTGCCAGCAGCCAAGAGGGTCTAAGGACAGTGAGTATGACTGAAGCTTTCTTT	CASSQEGLRTVSMTEAFF
TRBV19	.	.	TRBJ1-1	TGTGCCAGTAGTATGGCAACAGAGAACACTGAAGCTTTCTTT	CASSMATENTEAFF
TRBV6-5	.	TRBD2	TRBJ2-1	TGTGCCAGCAGTTACTCGGGTGTAGCGGGAGGAAATGAGCAGTTCTTC	CASSYSGVAGGNEQFF
TRBV11-2	.	.	TRBJ1-3	TGTGCCAGCAGCTTAGAAAGCGGATACTCTGGAAACACCATATATTTT	CASSLESGYSGNTIYF
TRBV6-2/TRBV6-3	once	TRBD1	TRBJ2-2	TGTGCCAGCAGTACGGACGGTCGGGACAGGGTGAGAACCGGGGAGCTGTTTTTT	CASSTDGRDRVRTGELFF
TRBV2	.	TRBD1	TRBJ2-7	TGTGCCAGCAGTGAGTCGGGACAGGGGAACGAGCAGTACTTC	CASSESGQGNEQYF
TRBV12-3/TRBV12-4	.	.	TRBJ2-3	TGTGCCAGCAGTTCGACAGAGACAGATACGCAGTATTTT	CASSSTETDTQYF
TRBV7-6	.	TRBD1	TRBJ2-2	TGTGCCAGCAGCTTGGGGACAGGGGGGGACACCGGGGAGCTGTTTTTT	CASSLGTGGDTGELFF
TRBV9	once	TRBD1	TRBJ1-2	TGTGCCAGCAGCGTAGAAGGGACAGTCTATGGCTACACCTTC	CASSVEGTVYGYTF
TRBV6-5	once	TRBD1	TRBJ2-2	TGTGCCAGCAGCATGGGACAGGGGAACACCGGGGAGCTGTTTTTT	CASSMGQGNTGELFF
TRBV30	.	TRBD1	TRBJ1-1	TGTGCCTGGAGCCCGGGACAGGGAGGCACTGAAGCTTTCTTT	CAWSPGQGGTEAFF
TRBV2	.	.	TRBJ1-6	TGTGCCAGCCAAAAACTTGCGACAGATAATTCACCCCTCCACTTT	CASQKLATDNSPLHF
TRBV9	.	.	TRBJ1-2	TGTGCCAGCAGCGTAGGGCCGGGGGGCTACACCTTC	CASSVGPGGYTF
TRBV7-2	.	.	TRBJ2-1	TGTGCCAGCAGCCCAGAGACTTCACATACCTACAATGAGCAGTTCTTC	CASSPETSHTYNEQFF
TRBV25-1	once	.	TRBJ2-7	TGTGCCAGCAGTGCCCAGGCCCGCTCCTACGAGCAGTACTTC	CASSAQARSYEQYF
TRBV15	.	.	TRBJ2-7	TGTGCCACTTCGGAGGGGCCGATCTACGAGCAGTACTTC	CATSEGPIYEQYF
TRBV7-7	.	.	TRBJ2-3	TGTGCCAGCAGCCCCTACACAGGGAGCACAGATACGCAGTATTTT	CASSPYTGSTDTQYF
TRBV7-9	.	.	TRBJ2-7	TGTGCCAGCAGCTTAGAAGGGGTCTGGGGCGACGAGCAGTACTTC	CASSLEGVWGDEQYF
TRBV6-5	.	.	TRBJ2-1	TGTGCCAGCATGACTGGAGGGGAAGGGGTATATGAGCAGTTCTTC	CASMTGGEGVYEQFF
TRBV7-6	once	.	TRBJ1-1	TGTGCCAGCAGCGCACACAGGGACGCGGGCACTGAAGCTTTCTTT	CASSAHRDAGTEAFF
TRBV19	.	TRBD2	TRBJ2-2	TGTGCCAGTAGTGTCGACTCGCGGGGGGGAAACACCGGGGAGCTGTTTTTT	CASSVDSRGGNTGELFF
TRBV5-4	once	.	TRBJ1-3	TGTGCCAGCAGCTTGGGTACAGGGCTTGCCTCTGGAAACACCATATATTTT	CASSLGTGLASGNTIYF
TRBV27	.	TRBD1	TRBJ1-1	TGTGCCAGCAGTTCCGGGACAGGGGGGTTCACTGAAGCTTTCTTT	CASSSGTGGFTEAFF
TRBV29-1	.	.	TRBJ2-1	TGCAGCGGTACAGGGGGGGTCTCCTACAATGAGCAGTTCTTC	CSGTGGVSYNEQFF
TRBV19	.	.	TRBJ1-6	TGTGCCAGTAGTCCAGGACAGAGGGGCTCCTATAATTCACCCCTCCACTTT	CASSPGQRGSYNSPLHF
TRBV7-3	.	TRBD1	TRBJ2-3	TGTGCCAGCAGCCGCGGACAGGGGGCGTGGGATACGCAGTATTTT	CASSRGQGAWDTQYF
TRBV6-5	.	TRBD2	TRBJ2-1	TGTGCCTCGGGACTAGCGGGGGGGAATGAGCAGTTCTTC	CASGLAGGNEQFF
TRBV19	.	.	TRBJ2-1	TGTGCCAGTAGTACTTCCAGGGGTTCGGCCTACAATGAGCAGTTCTTC	CASSTSRGSAYNEQFF
TRBV5-5	.	.	TRBJ2-2	TGTGCCAGCAGCTTTAGATTGGGCACGAACACCGGGGAGCTGTTTTTT	CASSFRLGTNTGELFF
TRBV4-3	.	TRBD1	TRBJ1-2	TGCGCCAGCAGCCAGGACAGGGCTAACTATGGCTACACCTTC	CASSQDRANYGYTF
TRBV3-1/TRBV3-2	.	.	TRBJ2-7	TGTGCCAGCAGCCAAGATAGCGTCTACGAGCAGTACTTC	CASSQDSVYEQYF
TRBV7-9	.	.	TRBJ1-1	TGTGCCAGCAGCACACAGGGGAACACTGAAGCTTTCTTT	CASSTQGNTEAFF
TRBV5-4	.	TRBD2	TRBJ2-3	TGTGCCAGCAGCCCCGGGGGGACTAGCGGGGCCCGGGATACGCAGTATTTT	CASSPGGTSGARDTQYF
TRBV2	.	.	TRBJ2-2	TGTGCCAGCAGTGGGGGGCAGCCCACCGGGGAGCTGTTTTTT	CASSGGQPTGELFF